Following are 15 T cell receptor beta chains from one sample sequenced in a study of blood T cell repertoires in COVID-19. The assay was immunoSEQ multiplex PCR, and TCRdb's table has in-frame clones only and misses some. The repertoire holds under 450,000 clones, with approximately 80% as singletons. Sequencing was performed on peripheral blood. Source of these receptors: a human donor with acute or convalescent COVID-19. The donor label of this sample is uncertain.

This CDR3 is CASSHQKGASVYEQYF. CDR3 sequence (DNA): TGTGCCAGCAGCCACCAAAAAGGAGCCTCTGTCTACGAGCAGTACTTC. The chain couples TRBV3-1 (or the pseudogene TRBV3-2) to TRBJ2-7; no clear D. This CDR3 comprises 16 residues. The germline V and J ends were trimmed by 3 bases and 3 bases, with 18 bases remaining between them. Per germline, CDR1 LGHDT and CDR2 YNNKEL (reference sequence).

CDR3: CASTEGGGNYGYTF. The CDR3 bases are TGTGCCAGTACCGAGGGGGGGGGAAACTATGGCTACACCTTC. The V and J genes are TRBV19 and TRBJ1-2, with D perhaps matching TRBD1 (6 bases). Trimming pared 7 bases from V and 2 bases from J, leaving 14 bases between. The CDR3 has 14 residues. The germline V gene has CDR1 LNHDA and CDR2 SQIVND (reference sequence).

The genes are TRBV7-9 and TRBJ1-1; D remains ambiguous. The CDR3 sequence is 14 residues long. CDR1 and CDR2 (germline): SEHNR, FQNEAQ (reference sequence). The V and J ends lost 5 bases and 1 base respectively, with 11 bases between them. This CDR3 reads CASSPPSGNTEAFF. In DNA, the CDR3 is TGTGCCAGCAGCCCCCCCAGCGGGAACACTGAAGCTTTCTTT.

The gene calls are TRBV10-3 and TRBJ1-1, with D perhaps matching TRBD1 (6 bases). In germline, CDR1 is ENHRY, CDR2 SYGVKD. V gave up 6 bases and J gave up 1 base, with 9 bases separating them. The CDR3 runs to 13 residues. CDR3 nucleotides: TGTGCCATCAGCAGGGGCGAGAACACTGAAGCTTTCTTT. Its protein is CAISRGENTEAFF.

The chain has TRBV11-2 and TRBJ2-1, with TRBD2 matching 7 bases. The CDR3 is 17 amino acids. V lost 2 bases, J lost 1 base, and 8 bases stayed unmatched. From germline, CDR1 is SGHAT and CDR2 FQNNGV. CDR3 DNA: TGTGCCAGCAGCTTATTGGCGGGGGTCTGGTCCTACAATGAGCAGTTCTTC. Protein sequence: CASSLLAGVWSYNEQFF.

This rearrangement joins TRBV7-8 to TRBJ2-2; 7 bases map to TRBD1. CDR1 and CDR2 (germline): SGHVS, FQNEAQ. V lost 5 bases to trimming and J lost 4 bases; unmatched junction nucleotides: 7. This CDR3 contains 15 residues. CDR3 sequence (DNA): TGTGCCAGCAGCCTGACAGGGTCGGCCACCGGGGAGCTGTTTTTT. The encoded protein is CASSLTGSATGELFF.

The chain has TRBV2 and TRBJ2-4; the D gene is possibly TRBD1 (5 bases). The CDR3 covers 13 residues. Per the germline V gene, CDR1 is SNHLY and CDR2 is FYNNEI. V was trimmed by 6 bases and J by 6 bases, leaving 12 bases between them. The CDR3 spells CASSLDRLNIQYF. The CDR3 nucleotides are TGTGCCAGCAGCCTTGACAGACTAAACATTCAGTACTTC.

This clone was seen only once. The chain has TRBV7-9 and TRBJ2-7; 10 bases fit TRBD2. The J segment lost 4 bases and the V segment lost 2 bases, leaving 2 bases of the junction unmatched. The length of the CDR3 is 14 residues. Germline CDR1 reads SEHNR; CDR2 reads FQNEAQ (reference sequence). The CDR3 loop reads CASSLRAGGYEQYF. The DNA of the CDR3 is TGTGCCAGCAGCTTAAGAGCGGGAGGGTACGAGCAGTACTTC.

The chain couples TRBV7-8 to TRBJ1-5; D is ambiguous. The CDR3 runs 17 residues. With 7 bases removed from V and 2 bases from J, the gap between germline ends came to 21 bases. CDR1 SGHVS and CDR2 FQNEAQ come from the germline V gene. CDR3: CASTISGVGGRNQPQHF. The CDR3 nucleotides are TGTGCCAGCACCATAAGCGGGGTGGGTGGGCGCAATCAGCCCCAGCATTTT.

The V gene is TRBV5-6, the J gene TRBJ1-1, with D possibly being TRBD1 (6 bases). CDR1 is SGHDT and CDR2 is YYEEEE in the germline V gene. V gave up 0 bases and J gave up 5 bases, with 17 bases separating them. The CDR3 covers 16 residues. The CDR3 nucleotides are TGTGCCAGCAGCTTGGCCTTGGGAGGGGGACCTACTGAAGCTTTCTTT. The encoded protein is CASSLALGGGPTEAFF.

The chain links TRBV3-1 (or the pseudogene TRBV3-2) to TRBJ1-1; D possibly corresponds to TRBD1 (6 bases). Germline V gene data show CDR1 as LGHDT and CDR2 as YNNKEL (reference sequence). Trimming took 1 base from V and 5 from J, leaving 11 bases between them. This CDR3 is 14 amino acids long. For the CDR3, the DNA is TGTGCCAGCAGCCAAGGCAGGGGAAGGACTGAAGCTTTCTTT. This gives the protein CASSQGRGRTEAFF.

The gene calls are TRBV5-1 and TRBJ1-2, with D maybe TRBD1 (5 bases). Germline V gene sequence: CDR1 SGHRS, CDR2 YFSETQ. The CDR3 totals 14 residues. V dropped 0 bases and J dropped 6 bases, with 12 bases sitting between them. CDR3 in DNA: TGCGCCAGCAGCTTGGTGCGGGGCCCAAATGGCTACACCTTC. This translates into CASSLVRGPNGYTF.

The chain recombines TRBV4-1 with TRBJ2-3; TRBD2 is a possible D gene (7 bases). The V gene lost 0 bases and the J gene lost 3 bases, with 13 bases spanning the gap. Germline V gene lookup returns CDR1 MGHRA and CDR2 YSYEKL. The CDR3 loop spans 16 amino acids. The CDR3 nucleotides are TGCGCCAGCAGCCAAGATCGGCGGGGGCGGACAGATACGCAGTATTTT. Protein: CASSQDRRGRTDTQYF.

The chain employs TRBV5-4 and TRBJ1-2, with D hard to call. The CDR3 covers 15 residues. Per germline, CDR1 SGHNT and CDR2 YYREEE (reference sequence). The V and J ends lost 0 bases and 7 bases respectively, with 16 bases between them. The CDR3 nucleotides read TGTGCCAGCAGCTTGGAAGGCACCCGGGGTAGTGGCTACACCTTC. It codes for CASSLEGTRGSGYTF.

The chain combines TRBV7-6 with TRBJ1-5; D is undetermined. Germline V gene data show CDR1 as SGHVS and CDR2 as FNYEAQ. The CDR3 is made up of 15 amino acids. The V and J ends lost 6 bases and 0 bases respectively, with 12 bases between them. The CDR3 loop reads CASRAGPNSNQPQHF. DNA of the CDR3: TGTGCCAGCAGAGCGGGCCCTAATAGCAATCAGCCCCAGCATTTT. The complete variable domain, with remaining parts taken from reference TRBV7-6 and TRBJ1-5, reads GAGVSQSPRYKVTKRGQDVALRCDPISGHVSLYWYRQALGQGPEFLTYFNYEAQQDKSGLPNDRFSAERPEGSISTLTIQRTEQRDSAMYRCASRAGPNSNQPQHFGDGTRLSIL.